This T cell receptor (beta chain) was documented in a study of a mutant IDH1 vaccine in newly diagnosed glioma. Noted time point: week 5, during vaccination. Doses of 300 ug of mutant IDH1 20-mer peptide were given with topical imiquimod. As concerns this clone: No antigen is known for it.

Germline CDR1 reads SNHLY; CDR2 reads FYNNEI. V gave up 7 bases and J gave up 2 bases, with 18 bases separating them. CDR3 size: 16 residues. The method was immunoSEQ multiplex PCR; TCRdb's version includes in-frame clones alone and lacks a portion of them. The sample yields 45,000 to 60,000 clones, around 80% seen once. The sequence derives from a man aged 50 or older with glioma. This specimen consisted of PBMCs, obtained from a glioma patient whose treatment included an IDH1 peptide vaccine. This chain links TRBV2 with TRBJ1-5; D uncertain. CDR3 sequence (DNA): TGTGCCAGCAAACCGGGCCTCATGGCCGGCAATCAGCCCCAGCATTTT. This encodes CASKPGLMAGNQPQHF.